Each of the 20 T cell receptor beta chains below was sequenced from the same sample in a study of T cell responses to AZD1222 COVID-19 vaccine. Only in-frame clones appear in the TCRdb table, and some are missing; sequencing was by immunoSEQ multiplex PCR. The sample includes 80,000 to 90,000 clones, 70% to 90% of them seen just once. This specimen was peripheral blood, taken on day 0 of MenACWY control vaccination. The origin of the receptors is an adult in good health.

This clone has a single count. The rearrangement links TRBV30 to TRBJ2-7; no clear D gene. CDR3 length: 11 amino acids. The germline gives CDR1 GTSNPN, CDR2 SVGIG (reference sequence). The V and J ends lost 1 base and 6 bases respectively, with 7 bases between them. CDR3 DNA: TGTGCCTGGAGTGCCCTTGGCGAGCAGTACTTC. It yields the protein CAWSALGEQYF.

V usage is TRBV3-1 (or the pseudogene TRBV3-2) and J usage is TRBJ1-2, with D tentatively TRBD1 (6 bases). This CDR3 spans 15 amino acids. CDR1 is LGHDT and CDR2 is YNNKEL in the germline V gene (reference sequence). V lost 5 bases and J lost 3, with 16 bases in between. The CDR3 reads CASSARDTGYYGYTF. The CDR3 nucleotides read TGTGCCAGCAGCGCACGGGATACAGGGTACTATGGCTACACCTTC.

The gene calls are TRBV9 and TRBJ2-7, with unresolved D. V lost 4 bases and J 5 bases, leaving 10 bases between the germline ends. The length of the CDR3 is 12 residues. The germline V gene encodes CDR1 SGDLS and CDR2 YYNGEE. This chain's CDR3 is CASSPGLNEQYF. In DNA form, the CDR3 reads TGTGCCAGCAGCCCCGGATTGAACGAGCAGTACTTC.

V is TRBV29-1 and J is TRBJ1-2, with 8 bases that match TRBD1. The CDR3 has 14 residues. The germline gives CDR1 SQVTM, CDR2 ANQGSEA. J gave up 2 bases and V 6 bases, and 8 bases lay outside the gene matches. The CDR3, as DNA: TGCAGCGTAACTACCGGGACAGGCAACTATGGCTACACCTTC. As protein: CSVTTGTGNYGYTF.

The chain couples TRBV10-1 to TRBJ1-2, with 8 bases matching TRBD1. The CDR3 totals 16 residues. V lost 2 bases, J lost 8 bases, and 13 bases stayed unmatched. CDR1 is WNHNN and CDR2 is SYGVQD in the germline V gene (reference sequence). The CDR3 loop is CASSEEGRQGARGYTF. CDR3 DNA: TGCGCCAGCAGTGAGGAGGGGCGGCAGGGGGCGCGCGGCTACACCTTC.

The chain joins TRBV5-8 to TRBJ1-5, with 8 bases fitting TRBD1. CDR3 size: 17 residues. CDR1 SGHTS and CDR2 YDEGEE come from the germline V gene. J lost 4 bases, V lost 4 bases, and 13 bases had no gene match. CDR3: CASSPLRGQGVNQPQHF. The CDR3 nucleotides are TGTGCCAGCAGCCCGCTCAGGGGGCAAGGGGTTAATCAGCCCCAGCATTTT.

The gene calls are TRBV21-1 and TRBJ1-5. TRBV21-1 is a documented pseudogene. The CDR3 length is 12 residues. CDR3 sequence: CASSGPGQPQHF. The CDR3 coding sequence is TGTGCCAGCAGCGGACCAGGTCAGCCCCAGCATTTT.

The chain links TRBV28 to TRBJ1-2, with 7 bases lining up with TRBD1. V trimming: 6 bases; J trimming: 4 bases; junction bases outside the gene matches: 5. In germline, CDR1 is MDHEN, CDR2 SYDVKM. The CDR3 is made up of 13 amino acids. The CDR3 coding sequence is TGTGCCAGCAGCCAGGGACAGCTCTATGGCTACACCTTC. This gives the protein CASSQGQLYGYTF.

CDR3 sequence reads: CASRLSSNDLYSYEQYF. DNA for the CDR3: TGCGCCAGCAGACTCTCTAGTAATGACCTTTATTCCTACGAGCAGTACTTC. The chain combines TRBV10-2 with TRBJ2-7; D gene unclear. The CDR3 runs 17 residues. Germline-derived CDR1 and CDR2 are WSHSY and SAAADI. The V gene lost 6 bases and the J gene lost 1 base, with 22 bases spanning the gap.

This sequence joins TRBV28 and TRBJ1-4; the D gene is possibly TRBD1 (6 bases). Trimming pared 3 bases from V and 6 bases from J, leaving 11 bases between. CDR1 and CDR2 (germline): MDHEN, SYDVKM. This CDR3 contains 14 residues. In DNA, the CDR3 is TGTGCCAGCAGTTTTCGGGACATTTATGAAAAACTGTTTTTT. Its translation is CASSFRDIYEKLFF.

The rearrangement joins TRBV5-1 to TRBJ1-1; 8 bases are shared with TRBD1. This CDR3 contains 15 residues. The V gene end was trimmed by 4 bases and the J gene end by 6 bases; junction bases not matched to a gene: 11. CDR1 is SGHRS and CDR2 is YFSETQ in the germline V gene. The CDR3, as DNA: TGCGCCAGCAGCCCGGTAGGCAGGGGGCACTCTGAAGCTTTCTTT. Protein: CASSPVGRGHSEAFF.

The DNA of the CDR3 is TGTGCCACCAGCAGAGCCGACAGGGCTGATGAGCAGTTCTTC. Its translation is CATSRADRADEQFF. The chain joins TRBV15 to TRBJ2-1; 7 bases match TRBD1. The J segment lost 8 bases and the V segment lost 1 base, leaving 5 bases of the junction unmatched. Germline CDR1 LNHNV, CDR2 YYDKDF (reference sequence). This CDR3 comprises 14 residues.

The chain couples TRBV5-6 to TRBJ2-1, with 10 bases matching TRBD2. V lost 0 bases, J lost 1 base, and 4 bases stayed unmatched. CDR1 is SGHDT and CDR2 is YYEEEE in the germline V gene. This CDR3 comprises 17 residues. The CDR3 loop is CASSLVVSGRSYNEQFF. CDR3 sequence (DNA): TGTGCCAGCAGCTTGGTAGTTAGCGGGAGGTCCTACAATGAGCAGTTCTTC.

The chain is built from TRBV7-2 and TRBJ2-7; 8 nucleotides agree with TRBD2. The CDR3 length is 15 residues. Germline V gives CDR1 SGHTA, CDR2 FQGNSA. J lost 3 bases, V lost 5 bases, and 9 bases had no gene match. The CDR3: CASSLWTSRDYEQYF. In nucleotides, the CDR3 is TGTGCCAGCAGCCTTTGGACTAGCAGAGACTACGAGCAGTACTTC.

CDR3: CASSLGSFGNTEAFF. The CDR3 DNA reads as TGTGCCAGCAGCTTAGGATCCTTTGGGAACACTGAAGCTTTCTTT. The V gene is TRBV5-6, the J gene TRBJ1-1; D is undetermined. The CDR3 consists of 15 residues. Trimming took off 2 bases at V and 1 base at J, with 12 bases between the two ends. Germline V lookup: CDR1 SGHDT, CDR2 YYEEEE.

This chain connects TRBV19 to TRBJ2-7, with 11 nucleotides matching TRBD1. Trimming at V came to 4 bases and at J to 6 bases, leaving 2 bases not matched to a gene. Germline loops: CDR1 LNHDA, CDR2 SQIVND (reference sequence). The CDR3 has 13 residues. Written as DNA, the CDR3 is TGTGCCAGTAGTACAGGGACAGGGGGCGAGCAGTACTTC. It specifies CASSTGTGGEQYF.

The V gene is TRBV4-3, the J gene TRBJ2-1; the D gene is possibly TRBD1 (6 bases). The ends were cut back, 2 bases at V and 3 bases at J, with 11 bases in the middle. CDR3 size: 15 residues. The germline V gene has CDR1 LGHNA and CDR2 YSLEER. CDR3 sequence: CASSQTTGHYNEQFF. CDR3 DNA: TGCGCCAGCAGCCAAACGACAGGCCACTACAATGAGCAGTTCTTC.

The V call is TRBV2, the J call TRBJ2-7, with 14 bases aligning to TRBD2. This CDR3 is 12 amino acids long. Germline V gene sequence: CDR1 SNHLY, CDR2 FYNNEI. Losses at the gene ends were 7 bases for V and 9 bases for J; bases not matched to a gene: 2. The CDR3 DNA is TGTGCCAGCATGGGACTAGCGGGAGTGCAGTACTTC. Protein sequence: CASMGLAGVQYF.

This sequence joins TRBV4-3 and TRBJ2-2; TRBD1 agrees at 9 bases. V shed 3 bases, J shed 3 bases, and the junction held 11 bases outside the gene matches. CDR3 size: 18 residues. Germline V gene data show CDR1 as LGHNA and CDR2 as YSLEER. This chain's CDR3 is CASSHKMPGQGHTGELFF. Here the CDR3 DNA reads TGCGCCAGCAGCCACAAAATGCCGGGACAGGGACACACCGGGGAGCTGTTTTTT.

J is TRBJ1-4 and V is TRBV28; 9 nucleotides line up with TRBD1. This CDR3 spans 16 amino acids. CDR1 is MDHEN and CDR2 is SYDVKM in the germline V gene. J gave up 8 bases and V 6 bases, and 13 bases lay outside the gene matches. CDR3 coding DNA: TGTGCCAGCAGCTTAAGCACAGGGGGCTTTTTCGAAAAACTGTTTTTT. It codes for CASSLSTGGFFEKLFF.